This T cell receptor beta chain appears in the sequencing data of a study of neurological immune-mediated disorders. Documented time point: longitudinal time-point 3. The team produced cDNA through 5'RACE using 10-nucleotide random UMIs. Every sequencing run returned over 190 million TCR-beta sequences, which were derived from 15-18 subjects. TCRdb redid the calling of the 5' RACE reads with MiXCR, one entry per CDR3 protein. This sample has about 45,000 distinct CDR3 sequences, with approximately 13% found just once. This CDR3 comprises 15 residues. CDR1 and CDR2 (germline): SGHVS, FNYEAQ. The V end was cut by 5 bases, the J end by 2 bases, with 16 bases between.

The sequencing input was PBMCs. The sequence was obtained from a man between 25 and 39 years old in good health. The chain employs TRBV7-6 and TRBJ2-7; tentatively, D is TRBD1 or TRBD2 (5 bases each). The CDR3: CASSLTPGTPYEQYF. The DNA for the CDR3 is TGTGCCAGCAGCCTAACCCCCGGGACGCCCTACGAGCAGTACTTC.